This TCR beta chain was documented in a study of blood T cell repertoires in COVID-19. Study-wide context: Sample material is recorded as cDNA or gDNA derived from T cells, B-cell-depleted T cells, or PBMCs.

The authors' processing: Amplification of reference gene primers provided the estimated nucleated cell counts. Sequencing used immunoSEQ multiplex PCR; TCRdb keeps in-frame clones, though not all of them. V, J and clone size derive from that table, while D and trimming were established from the DNA sequence. The repertoire includes over 250,000 clones, about 88% of them detected once, and around 3% sits in the top ten. V shed 5 bases and J shed 0 bases, with 8 bases lying between them. The CDR3 covers 14 residues. The germline gives CDR1 MNHEY, CDR2 SVGAGI. The sequencing input was PBMCs or T cells enriched from blood (not recorded which). This receptor was identified in a woman aged 45-59 years who had recovered from COVID-19. The chain joins TRBV6-5 to TRBJ1-3; no reliable D call. CDR3 nucleotides: TGTGCCAGCAGTCGGGAGGGCTCTGGAAACACCATATATTTT. The encoded protein is CASSREGSGNTIYF.